One and the same sample provided the 8 T cell receptor beta chains below, sequenced in a study of blood T cell repertoires in COVID-19. Using immunoSEQ multiplex PCR, the repertoire was profiled, and TCRdb retains in-frame clones only, with some absent. The repertoire holds about 330,000 clones, roughly nine tenths seen once, with roughly 6.7% in the top ten. The sequencing input was peripheral blood. The receptors derive from a man aged 18 to 30 who had recovered from COVID-19.

The genes are TRBV6-5 and TRBJ1-2; D is uncertain. This CDR3 spans 14 amino acids. Germline V gene data show CDR1 as MNHEY and CDR2 as SVGAGI. The V and J ends lost 2 bases and 1 base respectively, with 8 bases between them. CDR3 nucleotides: TGTGCCAGCAGTTACGGCCGGGTTAACTATGGCTACACCTTC. Its protein product is CASSYGRVNYGYTF.

This CDR3 is CASSEERGNTEAFF. DNA of the CDR3: TGTGCCAGCAGTGAGGAGCGGGGGAACACTGAAGCTTTCTTT. V usage is TRBV6-1 and J usage is TRBJ1-1; D is uncertain. The CDR3 spans 14 residues. Germline values: CDR1 MNHNS, CDR2 SASEGT. The ends were cut back, 3 bases at V and 1 base at J, with 9 bases in the middle.

V is TRBV5-8 and J is TRBJ2-3; 12 nucleotides match TRBD1. Germline CDR1 reads SGHTS; CDR2 reads YDEGEE. The V and J ends lost 0 bases and 5 bases, in that order; junction bases with no gene match: 4. This CDR3 is 16 amino acids long. The CDR3 nucleotides read TGTGCCAGCAGCTTGGGGGGACAGGGGGCCCAAGATACGCAGTATTTT. Protein product: CASSLGGQGAQDTQYF.

The chain uses TRBV2 and TRBJ1-4; 7 bases fit TRBD1. With V trimmed by 6 bases and J by 4 bases, 11 bases remained unmatched. The CDR3 totals 16 residues. Germline V gene sequence: CDR1 SNHLY, CDR2 FYNNEI. CDR3 loop: CASSAPGTDLNEKLFF. Here the CDR3 DNA reads TGTGCCAGCAGCGCCCCAGGGACAGATCTTAATGAAAAACTGTTTTTT.

This rearrangement joins TRBV7-6 to TRBJ1-1; D perhaps matches TRBD1 (5 bases). Germline assignment: CDR1 SGHVS and CDR2 FNYEAQ. This CDR3 has 13 amino acids. V lost 6 bases and J lost 4, with 12 bases in between. The CDR3 protein is CASRGRGGTEAFF. CDR3 DNA sequence: TGTGCCAGCAGGGGGCGGGGAGGCACTGAAGCTTTCTTT.

The chain is built from TRBV3-1 (or the pseudogene TRBV3-2) and TRBJ1-3, with a tentative D call TRBD1 (5 bases). CDR3 size: 14 residues. Germline V gene lookup returns CDR1 LGHDT and CDR2 YNNKEL (reference sequence). V was trimmed by 1 base and J by 7 bases, leaving 11 bases between them. The CDR3 sequence: CASSQARVGNTIYF. CDR3 DNA sequence: TGTGCCAGCAGCCAAGCCAGGGTCGGGAACACCATATATTTT.

The V and J genes are TRBV7-9 and TRBJ1-2; 8 bases agree with TRBD1. Germline CDR1 SEHNR, CDR2 FQNEAQ (reference sequence). After removal of 4 bases from V and 4 bases from J, the junction contained 8 bases not matched to a gene. The CDR3 spans 15 residues. CDR3 coding DNA: TGTGCCAGCAGCTCGACAGGGGCAATTCTCTATGGCTACACCTTC. The encoded protein is CASSSTGAILYGYTF.

A single count supports this clone. The rearrangement links TRBV6-2 or TRBV6-3 to TRBJ2-5, with 9 nucleotides matching TRBD2. From germline, CDR1 is MNHEY and CDR2 SVGEGT. The trim removed 5 bases at V and 5 bases at J, leaving 6 bases unmatched. The CDR3 is 14 residues long. As DNA, the CDR3 is TGTGCCAGCAGTACGCGGGGGGGCCGGGAGACCCAGTACTTC. It encodes CASSTRGGRETQYF.